What follows is one T cell receptor beta chain and its context. No antigen is known for it. The sample belongs to a study of shared clonotypes between healthy human individuals. Study details: Three plates were used per donor for CD4 naive, three for CD4 memory, two for CD8 naive and one for CD8 memory.

Study-level findings and limits: About 5% of naive CD4 clonotypes were shared across a few donors. Apart from blood, nothing was sampled; tissue repertoires likely differ.

Germline CDR1 reads SGHNT; CDR2 reads YENEEA. The CDR3 runs to 16 residues. With V trimmed by 3 bases and J by 5 bases, 10 bases remained unmatched. Here immunoSEQ multiplex PCR was the method, and the copy in TCRdb shows in-frame clones only, minus some. The sample has more than 1,200,000 clones; 98% are singletons. Every donor, a Caucasian adult, lived in Nashville, Tennessee. The receptor was isolated from a man in his thirties or forties in good health. Sequences were obtained from naive CD4+ T cells sorted from blood. Subset specified: CD45RA+ positively selected. The genes are TRBV11-3 and TRBJ2-7; 10 bases are shared with TRBD1. As DNA, the CDR3 is TGTGCCAGCAGCTTGGGGAGGGACAGGGGCATCGACGAGCAGTACTTC. Its translation is CASSLGRDRGIDEQYF.